The rows below give T cell receptor beta chains drawn from one sample of a study of shared clonotypes between healthy human individuals. Some clones are missing from TCRdb's copy, which holds only in-frame ones; the method was immunoSEQ multiplex PCR. The data contain under 2,000,000 clones, less than 95% of them seen just once; the ten biggest clones take up 1% to 1.5%. The sequenced sample consisted of naive CD8+ T cells sorted from blood. The receptors come from a man aged 18 to 35 in good health. CDR3s include the opening cysteine and the closing phenylalanine or tryptophan. Fields, in order: CDR3 DNA, CDR3 protein, J gene, D gene, V gene, clone size. D genes are given only for firm matches. Size values are once, few and many counts, or a class for expanded clones, and some rows have none.

TGTGCCAGCAGTTTAAGCTCCGGGACAGCCAACACCGGGGAGCTGTTTTTT | CASSLSSGTANTGELFF | TRBJ2-2 | TRBD1 | TRBV27 | once
TGTGCCAGCAGCTCACTAGCGCATTTTACCGGGGAGCTGTTTTTT | CASSSLAHFTGELFF | TRBJ2-2 | TRBD2 | TRBV7-2 | .
TGCGCCAGCAGTGAGTTGCTTCAGGGGGAGGCCTACAATGAGCAGTTCTTC | CASSELLQGEAYNEQFF | TRBJ2-1 | . | TRBV10-2 | .
TGCGCCAGCAGCCAAGGGGGGATCGGGTACGAGCAGTACTTC | CASSQGGIGYEQYF | TRBJ2-7 | . | TRBV4-1 | .
TGTGCCAGCAGCACGCTAGACCAGAACTACAATGAGCAGTTCTTC | CASSTLDQNYNEQFF | TRBJ2-1 | . | TRBV5-6 | .
TGTGCCAGCAGTTCTGCAGTGAACACTGAAGCTTTCTTT | CASSSAVNTEAFF | TRBJ1-1 | . | TRBV6-6 | .
TGTGCCAGCAGTCCAAGTGGGGGCGGGGAGACCCAGTACTTC | CASSPSGGGETQYF | TRBJ2-5 | . | TRBV6-5 | .
TGTGCCAGCAGTGGGGAGGGCCCGTTATCCTACAATGAGCAGTTCTTC | CASSGEGPLSYNEQFF | TRBJ2-1 | TRBD2 | TRBV2 | .
TGTGCCAGCAGCTCCCCGGACAGGGGGCTACATGGCTACACCTTC | CASSSPDRGLHGYTF | TRBJ1-2 | TRBD1 | TRBV11-2 | .
TGTGCCAGTAGTATGGGGGACATCCAGCCCCAGCATTTT | CASSMGDIQPQHF | TRBJ1-5 | . | TRBV19 | .
TGTGCCAGCAACTCAGATTCTGAGCAGTTCTTC | CASNSDSEQFF | TRBJ2-1 | . | TRBV5-4 | .
TGTGCCAGCAGTTATACTAGCGGGCCCTACAATGAGCAGTTCTTC | CASSYTSGPYNEQFF | TRBJ2-1 | TRBD2 | TRBV6-5 | .
TGTGCCAGCAGTTCTTACCACGGTTTGGGACTCGGCTACACCTTC | CASSSYHGLGLGYTF | TRBJ1-2 | . | TRBV27 | .
TGTGCCAGTAAATTAGACAGGGATAGTTACGAGCAGTACTTC | CASKLDRDSYEQYF | TRBJ2-7 | TRBD1 | TRBV19 | .
TGTGCCAGCGCAAGCGGGAGAGTTCCCGAGCAGTACTTC | CASASGRVPEQYF | TRBJ2-7 | TRBD2 | TRBV27 | .
TGTGCCAGCAGCTTAGACGGGACCTCTGGAAACACCATATATTTT | CASSLDGTSGNTIYF | TRBJ1-3 | . | TRBV7-8 | .
TGTGCCAGCAGCGGCACCGGGACTAGCGGGGGGCAAGCCTACGAGCAGTACTTC | CASSGTGTSGGQAYEQYF | TRBJ2-7 | TRBD2 | TRBV11-2 | .
TGTGCCAGCAGCACAGCAACGGGGTCAGGGAACTACGAGCAGTACTTC | CASSTATGSGNYEQYF | TRBJ2-7 | . | TRBV7-6 | .
TGTGCCAGCAGCCCATCGGGGACATTTGAGGACGAGCAGTACTTC | CASSPSGTFEDEQYF | TRBJ2-7 | . | TRBV5-4 | .
TGCGCCAGCACCACAAAATCAGACAGCTTCTATGGCTACACCTTC | CASTTKSDSFYGYTF | TRBJ1-2 | . | TRBV4-1 | .
TGTGCCAGTAGTATCGGGGAACGGCCCGCATTAAATGAAAAACTGTTTTTT | CASSIGERPALNEKLFF | TRBJ1-4 | . | TRBV19 | .
TGCGCCAGCAGCCAGGGGGAAGGGGTTAGGTATGGCTACACCTTC | CASSQGEGVRYGYTF | TRBJ1-2 | . | TRBV4-1 | once
TGTGCCAGCAGTGCCACGACGGGCAGCTACAATGAGCAGTTCTTC | CASSATTGSYNEQFF | TRBJ2-1 | . | TRBV6-5 | .
TGTGCCAGCAGCCCGGGTGCCGAAGCTTTCTTT | CASSPGAEAFF | TRBJ1-1 | . | TRBV6-5 | .
TGTGCCAGCAGTCCCGGGGGCGGGTACGAGCAGTACTTC | CASSPGGGYEQYF | TRBJ2-7 | . | TRBV28 | .
TGTGCCAGCAGCTTAGTCACAGGGGGCCGGACTGAAGCTTTCTTT | CASSLVTGGRTEAFF | TRBJ1-1 | TRBD1 | TRBV7-9 | .
TGCGCCAGCAGCCACGCAGGGACTAGCGCAGATACGCAGTATTTT | CASSHAGTSADTQYF | TRBJ2-3 | TRBD2 | TRBV4-1 | .
TGTGCCAGCAGCCCACTAGCGGGAGGGCCCGGTTTTGGTGAGCAGTTCTTC | CASSPLAGGPGFGEQFF | TRBJ2-1 | TRBD2 | TRBV7-9 | .
TGTGCCAGCAGGAGGACTAGCGGGTCTTACGAGCAGTACTTC | CASRRTSGSYEQYF | TRBJ2-7 | TRBD2 | TRBV11-2 | .
TGTGCCAGCAGTTTATCGGGGCAGGGTTCATACAATGAGCAGTTCTTC | CASSLSGQGSYNEQFF | TRBJ2-1 | . | TRBV27 | .
TGTGCCAGCAGCCCGGCCAACACCGGGGAGCTGTTTTTT | CASSPANTGELFF | TRBJ2-2 | . | TRBV7-9 | .
TGCGCCAGCAGCCAAATAGGGGAGTCAGGGGAATATGGCTACACCTTC | CASSQIGESGEYGYTF | TRBJ1-2 | . | TRBV4-1 | .
TGTGCCAGCAGCCAAGATCCACTAGCGGGGTTCCCCTACGAGCAGTACTTC | CASSQDPLAGFPYEQYF | TRBJ2-7 | TRBD2 | TRBV4-2 | .
TGTGCCAGTAGTATCGTAGTGCTAGATACGCAGTATTTT | CASSIVVLDTQYF | TRBJ2-3 | . | TRBV19 | .
TGTGCCAGCAGTCCCCATACAGGGGGCGCCGATGAGCAGTTCTTC | CASSPHTGGADEQFF | TRBJ2-1 | TRBD1 | TRBV27 | .
TGCGCCAGCAGCTCACCGGGACAGTTTCTAGGGAACACCGGGGAGCTGTTTTTT | CASSSPGQFLGNTGELFF | TRBJ2-2 | TRBD1 | TRBV5-1 | .
TGTGCCAGCAGTTACAGTACCCTAAACTATGGCTACACCTTC | CASSYSTLNYGYTF | TRBJ1-2 | . | TRBV2 | once
TGTGCCAGCAGTCAGGACAGGGGCCATGGCTACACCTTC | CASSQDRGHGYTF | TRBJ1-2 | TRBD1 | TRBV5-4 | .
TGTGCCAGCAGAGCCGGGACAGGGTTCTCCGAGCAGTACTTC | CASRAGTGFSEQYF | TRBJ2-7 | TRBD1 | TRBV27 | .
TGTGCCAGCACATTGAAACAGGGCTTTGGCTACACCTTC | CASTLKQGFGYTF | TRBJ1-2 | . | TRBV7-9 | .
TGTGCCAGCAGTTTTTCGGGATCCACCTACGAGCAGTACTTC | CASSFSGSTYEQYF | TRBJ2-7 | . | TRBV28 | .
TGTGCCAGCACCTCGGGTGGTGAAAAACTGTTTTTT | CASTSGGEKLFF | TRBJ1-4 | . | TRBV6-1 | .
TGTGCCAGCAGTGACAGCCCACTCAACGAGCAGTACTTC | CASSDSPLNEQYF | TRBJ2-7 | . | TRBV7-9 | .
TGTGCCAGCAGCTTACTCCCGGGACAGGGGGCTGGAGGCTACACCTTC | CASSLLPGQGAGGYTF | TRBJ1-2 | TRBD1 | TRBV7-9 | .
TGTGCCAGCAGTGAGGGGGAAGGCTACACCTTC | CASSEGEGYTF | TRBJ1-2 | . | TRBV25-1 | .
TGTGCCAGCAGCTTAGACAGGGAGGACGAGCAGTACTTC | CASSLDREDEQYF | TRBJ2-7 | . | TRBV11-3 | .
TGCGCCAGCAGCCAAGCCAGGGGGGGCATCGGGCCCCAGCATTTT | CASSQARGGIGPQHF | TRBJ1-5 | TRBD1 | TRBV4-1 | few
TGTGCCAGCGGTAAGACAGGGAACTACGAGCAGTACTTC | CASGKTGNYEQYF | TRBJ2-7 | TRBD1 | TRBV7-9 | .